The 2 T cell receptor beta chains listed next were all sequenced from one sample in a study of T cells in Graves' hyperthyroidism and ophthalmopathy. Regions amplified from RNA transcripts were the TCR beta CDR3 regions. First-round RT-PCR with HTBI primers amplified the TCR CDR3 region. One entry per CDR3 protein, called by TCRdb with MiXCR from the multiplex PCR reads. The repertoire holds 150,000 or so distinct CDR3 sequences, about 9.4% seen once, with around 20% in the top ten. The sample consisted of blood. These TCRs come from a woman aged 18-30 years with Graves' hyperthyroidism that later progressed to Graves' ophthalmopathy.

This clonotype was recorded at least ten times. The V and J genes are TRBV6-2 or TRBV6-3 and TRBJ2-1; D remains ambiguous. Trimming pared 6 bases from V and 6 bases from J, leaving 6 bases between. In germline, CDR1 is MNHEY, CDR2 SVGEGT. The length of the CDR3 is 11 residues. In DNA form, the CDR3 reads TGTGCCAGCAGCCGTATCAATGAGCAGTTCTTC. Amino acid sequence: CASSRINEQFF.

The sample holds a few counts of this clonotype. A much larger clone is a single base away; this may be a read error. The CDR3 loop reads CASSHRRGGAFF. CDR3 coding DNA: TGTGCCAGCAGCCACAGACGGGGTGGAGCTTTCTTT. The rearrangement joins TRBV3-1 to TRBJ1-1, with D hard to call. The CDR3 loop spans 12 amino acids. Trimming took 3 bases from V and 10 from J, leaving 12 bases between them. Per the germline V gene, CDR1 is LGHDT and CDR2 is YNNKEL (reference sequence). The full variable domain, in which reference TRBV3-1 and TRBJ1-1 provide the parts outside the CDR3, is DTAVSQTPKYLVTQMGNDKSIKCEQNLGHDTMYWYKQDSKKFLKIMFSYNNKELIINETVPNRFSPKSPDKAHLNLHINSLELGDSAVYFCASSHRRGGAFFGQGTRLTVV.